The clone carrying this TCR beta chain was observed a handful of times. What it recognizes is unknown. Amplification of TCR alpha and beta CDR3 regions from RNA used iRepertoire nested multiplex PCR. Tissue mRNA or PBMC total RNA, roughly 95-400 ng, went into one-step reverse transcription and amplification. TCRdb independently ran MiXCR on the multiplex PCR reads; one entry per CDR3 protein. This sample has 95,000 to 110,000 distinct CDR3 sequences, with about 30% found just once. The data derive from a study of glioma-infiltrating T cells. The study, taken as a whole, reports: Tissue-blood divergence was below expectation in non-neoplastic patients, above in gliomas. Very few CDR3 sequences were shared between tissue and blood.

This clonotype originated in a human donor with low-grade glioma or glioblastoma, undergoing nonglioma brain surgery, or in good health (not recorded which). The sequencing sample was made of glioma tissue, nonneoplastic brain tissue, or PBMCs (not recorded which).

The CDR3 reads CASSQDTGTNSPLHF. CDR3 in DNA: TGCGCCAGCAGCCAAGATACAGGCACGAATTCACCCCTCCACTTT. The rearrangement joins TRBV4-3 to TRBJ1-6; TRBD1 might be the D (5 bases). Germline CDR1 reads LGHNA; CDR2 reads YSLEER. There are 15 residues in the CDR3. Trimming took off 0 bases at V and 7 bases at J, with 10 bases between the two ends.